This T cell receptor beta chain was profiled in a study of T cells in localized non-small cell lung cancer. Germline loops: CDR1 MNHEY, CDR2 SVGAGI. After removal of 8 bases from V and 7 bases from J, the junction contained 9 bases not matched to a gene. The length of the CDR3 is 14 residues. In the case of this clone: Its target is unknown.

Sequencing used immunoSEQ multiplex PCR; TCRdb keeps in-frame clones, though not all of them. The sample yields some 26,000 clones, about 87% seen once. Study-level results: Uninvolved adjacent lung showed the highest T cell clonality, exceeding tumor. The appearance of a median about 62 of the top 100 tumor clones was seen in adjacent lung. Because sequencing included only one region (of the tumor), heterogeneity remains possible. A denser population of T cells in blood accompanied longer overall survival.

Source: peripheral blood, taken before any cancer treatment. The chain carries TRBV6-5 and TRBJ2-2; TRBD2 agrees at 8 bases. The sequence came from a woman between 18 and 50 years old with stage I lung adenocarcinoma. This CDR3 reads CASVISGTGGELFF. DNA of the CDR3: TGTGCCAGCGTTATTAGCGGGACCGGCGGGGAGCTGTTTTTT.